This T cell receptor beta chain originates from a study of cytomegalovirus exposure and HLA in healthy donors. Study in general: Genotyping showed 75% to 90% of fewer than 500 donors falling in the Caucasian-associated ancestry cluster.

Study-level points and caveats: It was assumed in the presence/absence analyses that sequencing depth was roughly uniform across donors. One variant, a missense change in DCLRE1C, was linked in a later analysis to TCR beta V- and J-gene trimming. Further analysis, carried out later, found HLA-associated TCR beta chains more clonally expanded than equally common other chains.

The PCR was carried out with 60 Vbeta primers and 13 Jbeta primers. TCRdb keeps only in-frame clones here, not all; method: immunoSEQ multiplex PCR. The sample has roughly 190,000 clones; around 80% are singletons. This clone has more than one count but fewer than ten. The antigen is unknown. Germline assignment: CDR1 SGHAT and CDR2 FQNNGV. This CDR3 is built from 15 residues. J gave up 4 bases and V 5 bases, and 7 bases lay outside the gene matches. The chain recombines TRBV11-2 with TRBJ2-1, with TRBD1 matching over 8 bases. The receptor's source is a woman aged 18-29 years in good health and CMV-seronegative. Sample: PBMCs. For the CDR3, the DNA is TGTGCCAGCAGCCTTATACGGACAGGGTACAATGAGCAGTTCTTC. This gives the protein CASSLIRTGYNEQFF.